This is a list of T cell receptor beta chains from one sample in a study of radiotherapy plus CTLA-4 blockade in lung cancer. The protocol was immunoSEQ multiplex PCR, while the TCRdb copy is restricted to in-frame clones and leaves out a portion. The data contain 45,000 to 60,000 clones, about 81% of them singletons. The material sequenced was peripheral blood, taken from a patient treated with radiotherapy plus ipilimumab. Source of these receptors: a human donor with non-small cell lung cancer who had stable disease on radiotherapy plus ipilimumab. The CDR3 runs from the conserved cysteine through the conserved F or W.

TRBV7-2,TRBJ2-1,CASSLARASGSGLNEQFF
TRBV4-3,TRBJ2-3,CASSRDTSTDTQYF
TRBV5-6,TRBJ2-5,CASSLGPPLRVQETQYF
TRBV28,TRBJ2-1,CATWTSPSFSNEQFF
TRBV6-1,TRBJ1-2,CASSGRRPGQGIYYTF
TRBV28,TRBJ2-2,CASSWTGGAANTGELFF
TRBV7-6,TRBJ1-2,CASSGRSLRGYTF
TRBV6-4,TRBJ2-3,CASTRTSGSGDTQYF
TRBV28,TRBJ1-4,CASLGTGEKLFF
TRBV4-3,TRBJ1-4,CASSQDGRGPSQLFF